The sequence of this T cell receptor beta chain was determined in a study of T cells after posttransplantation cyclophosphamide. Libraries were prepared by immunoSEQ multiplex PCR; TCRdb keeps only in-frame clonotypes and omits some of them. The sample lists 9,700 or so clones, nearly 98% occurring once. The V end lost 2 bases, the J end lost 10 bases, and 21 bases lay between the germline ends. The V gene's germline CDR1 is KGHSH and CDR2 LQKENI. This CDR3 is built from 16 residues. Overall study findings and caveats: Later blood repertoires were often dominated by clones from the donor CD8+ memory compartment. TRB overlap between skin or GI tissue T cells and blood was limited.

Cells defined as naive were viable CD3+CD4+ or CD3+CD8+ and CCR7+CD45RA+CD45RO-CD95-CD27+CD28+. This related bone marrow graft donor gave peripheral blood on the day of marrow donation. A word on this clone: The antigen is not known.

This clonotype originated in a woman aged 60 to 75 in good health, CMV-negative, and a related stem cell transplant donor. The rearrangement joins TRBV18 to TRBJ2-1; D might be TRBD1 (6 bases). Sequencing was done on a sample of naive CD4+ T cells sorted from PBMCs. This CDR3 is CASSPILAAPQGEQFF. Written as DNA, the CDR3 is TGTGCCAGCTCACCAATCCTAGCAGCTCCGCAGGGGGAGCAGTTCTTC.